This TCR beta chain derives from a study of Graves' ophthalmopathy and Graves' hyperthyroidism. Overall study findings and caveats: Most expanded clonotypes from thyroid (those above 0.001 frequency) were also found in blood. Built on 13 signatures, a model told ophthalmopathy apart from stable hyperthyroidism with approximately 88% sensitivity and over 80% specificity.

The CDR3 has 16 residues. Germline V gives CDR1 MNHEY, CDR2 SVGEGT. V lost 6 bases and J 5 bases, leaving 22 bases between the germline ends. This clonotype has a count of ten or more. Its target is not known. RNA transcripts were the source from which TCR beta CDR3 regions were amplified. HTBI primers were employed in first-round RT-PCR, then a second-round multiplex PCR followed. MiXCR, applied by TCRdb to the multiplex PCR reads, yields one record per CDR3 protein. The profile shows about 340,000 distinct CDR3 sequences, roughly 15% of them singletons. Uncontrolled infections, pregnancy, lactation or other autoimmune diseases led to patient exclusion. PBMCs came from more than 7.5 ml of fresh peripheral blood.

The TCR sequence derives from an adult man with Graves' ophthalmopathy. Specimen: peripheral blood. This chain uses TRBV6-2 or TRBV6-3 with TRBJ1-1; D not resolved. The CDR3 sequence: CASRPLSSGVWTEAFF. CDR3 DNA: TGTGCCAGCAGACCCCTCAGTTCAGGCGTTTGGACTGAAGCTTTCTTT.